This record covers a single T cell receptor (beta chain). Together with a sample-barcoded 5' primer, a J-beta primer mix was included in a second PCR lasting about 6 to 11 cycles. Each cDNA molecule received a tag from a template-switch adaptor that had 12 random nucleotides. TCRdb fed the 5' RACE reads into MiXCR, producing one record per CDR3 protein. This table has over a million distinct CDR3 sequences, 40% to 50% appearing once. Germline loops: CDR1 DFQATT, CDR2 SNEGSKA (reference sequence). The V and J ends lost 3 bases and 0 bases respectively, with 12 bases between them. The CDR3 sequence is 14 residues long. This specimen comes from a study of blood T cells in healthy people across ages. Each donor was a healthy Caucasian individual from Russia, aged about 6 to 95.

The sequenced sample consisted of blood. The receptor comes from a woman aged 55-70 years in good health. J is TRBJ2-7 and V is TRBV20-1; no clear D. CDR3 region: CSASYGGLSYEQYF. The CDR3 coding sequence is TGCAGTGCTAGTTATGGCGGCCTCTCCTACGAGCAGTACTTC.